The TCR beta chain described here comes from a study of blood T cell repertoires in COVID-19. Whole-study context: T cells, B-cell-depleted T cells, or PBMCs provided the cDNA or gDNA that served as material.

Per germline, CDR1 SGHRS and CDR2 YFSETQ. The V gene end was trimmed by 5 bases and the J gene end by 7 bases; junction bases not matched to a gene: 6. This CDR3 has 14 residues. The repertoire was sequenced with immunoSEQ multiplex PCR; TCRdb's copy has only in-frame clones and lacks some. The sample has some 95,000 clones; 76% are singletons. The receptor was isolated from a man between 65 and 85 years old with acute or convalescent COVID-19. The rearrangement links TRBV5-1 to TRBJ2-2; 9 bases map to TRBD1. Sequencing used peripheral blood. The CDR3: CASRSTGGLGELFF. In nucleotides, the CDR3 is TGCGCCAGCAGGAGCACAGGGGGCCTCGGGGAGCTGTTTTTT.